The next 28 T cell receptor beta chains were all read from a single sample in a study of spatial heterogeneity in lung cancer (dated by TCRdb to between 2018 and 2020). The investigation overall reported the following: The tumor nonsynonymous mutation count correlated with the number of expanded intratumoral alpha and beta TCRs.

The library was obtained by 5' RACE. Sequenced using a NextSeq 500. Clones were called with MiXCR by TCRdb after fastp trimmed the public reads at Q25, and only in-frame beta chains were retained. Under each unique CDR3 protein, matching rows form one entry showing the most common genes and DNA. Across this sample there are under 8,500 distinct CDR3 sequences, with over 8.5% seen only once. The ten largest clones add up to roughly 12% of the sample. The time point label, read with the paper, signifies: sample taken at primary tumor resection. Their specific antigens are unknown. The sample consisted of lung tumor tissue, taken at surgery. The receptors derive from a male donor with early-stage non-small cell lung cancer.

This clonotype is labeled medium-sized (0.01 to 0.1%). CDR3 amino acids: CASSYSTTGDSYNSPLHF. CDR3 sequence (DNA): TGTGCCAGCAGTTACTCGACCACAGGGGATTCCTATAATTCACCCCTCCACTTT. The V call is TRBV6-6, the J call TRBJ1-6; 7 nucleotides line up with TRBD1. Trimming at V came to 0 bases and at J to 1 base, leaving 6 bases not matched to a gene. The germline CDR1 and CDR2 sequences are MNHNY and SVGAGI (reference sequence). This CDR3 has 18 residues.

This clonotype was seen repeatedly, ten times or more. J is TRBJ2-7 and V is TRBV6-6, with 10 bases identical to TRBD1. The germline V gene encodes CDR1 MNHNY and CDR2 SVGAGI (reference sequence). Trimming removed 7 bases from V and 5 bases from J; junction bases left unmatched: 8. The CDR3 extends over 14 amino acids. CDR3: CASTGTGVNDEQYF. CDR3 in DNA: TGTGCCAGCACCGGGACAGGGGTTAATGACGAGCAGTACTTC.

This clonotype is labeled large. V gene TRBV7-9 combines with J gene TRBJ2-7; no clear D. The germline V gene has CDR1 SEHNR and CDR2 FQNEAQ (reference sequence). V gave up 10 bases and J gave up 2 bases, with 15 bases separating them. This CDR3 comprises 13 residues. The CDR3 loop is CATSRSETYEQYF. The CDR3 DNA sequence: TGTGCCACCTCCCGCAGCGAGACCTACGAGCAGTACTTC.

Many counts were recorded for this clonotype. V usage is TRBV28 and J usage is TRBJ2-5; TRBD2 matches 8 bases. Germline trimming cut 1 base from V and 2 bases from J; bases unmatched to any gene: 3. The CDR3 consists of 15 residues. Germline values: CDR1 MDHEN, CDR2 SYDVKM. The CDR3 nucleotides read TGTGCCAGCAGTTTATTCCGGGGGGGGCAAGAGACCCAGTACTTC. Protein: CASSLFRGGQETQYF.

This clonotype is deemed medium-sized. This chain links TRBV28 with TRBJ1-5, with 8 bases aligning to TRBD1. This CDR3 comprises 13 residues. V was pared by 5 bases and J by 16 bases, with 13 bases of the junction left unmatched. The V gene's germline CDR1 is MDHEN and CDR2 SYDVKM. CDR3 residues: CASSGQGRGIVHF. The CDR3 DNA is TGTGCCAGCAGTGGACAGGGCAGGGGGATCGTACATTTT.

This clonotype is medium-sized in the sample. The rearrangement links TRBV24-1 to TRBJ2-2, with 10 positions matching TRBD1. J was trimmed by 6 bases and V by 4 bases; bases with no gene match: 10. The CDR3 loop spans 17 amino acids. CDR1 KGHDR and CDR2 SFDVKD come from the germline V gene. The CDR3 coding sequence is TGTGCCACCAGTGAGATTTTGGGGACAGGGGAGTCCGGGGAGCTGTTTTTT. Its translation is CATSEILGTGESGELFF.

This clonotype was observed many times. The rearrangement links TRBV7-2 to TRBJ2-5; D is undetermined. V lost 1 base to trimming and J lost 2 bases, with 11 bases between them. Germline V gene data show CDR1 as SGHTA and CDR2 as FQGNSA. The CDR3 extends over 15 amino acids. The CDR3 nucleotides read TGTGCCAGCAGCTTAGTTGTCAGGAGACAAGAGACCCAGTACTTC. It specifies CASSLVVRRQETQYF.

This clonotype has at least ten counts. V and J are TRBV10-3 and TRBJ1-6; no clear D gene. From germline, CDR1 is ENHRY and CDR2 SYGVKD. The CDR3 has 12 residues. Trimming pared 2 bases from V and 18 bases from J, leaving 14 bases between. CDR3: CAISETRAFHHF. The CDR3 DNA is TGTGCCATCAGTGAGACAAGGGCGTTCCACCACTTT.

This clonotype has at least ten counts. This rearrangement joins TRBV20-1 to TRBJ2-3; the match to TRBD2 covers 10 bases. Germline trimming cut 1 base from V and 2 bases from J; bases unmatched to any gene: 21. There are 21 residues in the CDR3. CDR1 and CDR2 from the germline V gene are DFQATT and SNEGSKA (reference sequence). CDR3 sequence (DNA): TGCAGTGCTAGAGCGTGGGGGTCTAGCGGGGGACCCTCGACACCCACAGATACGCAGTATTTT. This sequence encodes CSARAWGSSGGPSTPTDTQYF.

Relative to its sample, this clonotype is hyperexpanded. The rearrangement uses TRBV27 and TRBJ1-2; D perhaps matches TRBD1 (6 bases). Germline CDR1 is MNHEY and CDR2 is SMNVEV (reference sequence). V shed 4 bases and J shed 1 base, with 19 bases lying between them. The length of the CDR3 is 17 residues. The CDR3 DNA is TGTGCCAGCAGTTCCCAACCAGGACAGATAAGTAACTATGGCTACACCTTC. It encodes CASSSQPGQISNYGYTF.

Ten or more counts support this clonotype. The V and J genes are TRBV5-1 and TRBJ1-4; D remains ambiguous. The CDR3 is 13 amino acids. CDR1 and CDR2 (germline): SGHRS, YFSETQ. V lost 7 bases and J lost 7, with 14 bases in between. The CDR3 DNA sequence: TGCGCCAGCCGGGCGGCCTCAACTGAAAAACTGTTTTTT. Its protein is CASRAASTEKLFF.

By sample fraction, this clonotype is large. The chain has TRBV5-6 and TRBJ2-2; D gene ambiguous. The germline V gene encodes CDR1 SGHDT and CDR2 YYEEEE. The V and J ends lost 3 bases and 3 bases respectively, with 12 bases between them. This CDR3 comprises 15 residues. This CDR3 is CASSSDLRDTGELFF. The CDR3 region has the DNA TGTGCCAGCAGCTCGGACCTGAGAGACACCGGGGAGCTGTTTTTT.

The chain uses TRBV30 and TRBJ1-3; D is uncertain. The germline gives CDR1 GTSNPN, CDR2 SVGIG (reference sequence). CDR3 length: 11 residues. Deletions cut 4 bases from V and 5 bases from J, with 6 bases between. In DNA, the CDR3 is TGTGCCTGGAAAGGAAGAAACACCATATATTTT. Translating gives CAWKGRNTIYF.

This clonotype is medium-sized (0.01 to 0.1%) by share. The chain has TRBV27 and TRBJ1-1, with D hard to call. This CDR3 has 11 amino acids. The V gene lost 7 bases and the J gene lost 5 bases, with 8 bases spanning the gap. CDR1 is MNHEY and CDR2 is SMNVEV in the germline V gene (reference sequence). The CDR3 protein is CASMEGTEAFF. In DNA, the CDR3 is TGTGCCAGCATGGAAGGAACTGAAGCTTTCTTT.

This clonotype was found many times. V is TRBV7-9 and J is TRBJ1-5; a weak D match, TRBD1 (6 bases). V gave up 8 bases and J gave up 7 bases, with 12 bases separating them. The germline V gene encodes CDR1 SEHNR and CDR2 FQNEAQ (reference sequence). The CDR3 is made up of 12 amino acids. The CDR3 sequence: CASDRIGQPQHF. The DNA for the CDR3 is TGTGCCAGCGACAGGATCGGGCAGCCCCAGCATTTT.

This clonotype is medium-sized. The chain couples TRBV6-1 to TRBJ2-3; 10 bases fit TRBD2. Germline V gene lookup returns CDR1 MNHNS and CDR2 SASEGT. This CDR3 comprises 19 residues. The junction had 18 bases not matched to a gene; V was cut back by 5 bases and J by 4 bases. CDR3 protein: CASSTPGTSATFPADTQYF. The CDR3 bases are TGTGCCAGCAGTACTCCCGGGACTAGCGCTACCTTCCCCGCAGATACGCAGTATTTT.

This clonotype was counted ten times or more. The chain combines TRBV4-1 with TRBJ2-7; D is possibly TRBD1 or TRBD2 (7 bases each). The CDR3 is 16 residues long. V lost 2 bases and J lost 3, with 17 bases in between. Germline-derived CDR1 and CDR2 are MGHRA and YSYEKL. The CDR3 DNA follows: TGCGCCAGCAGCCAACAGGGGGGGTCAGGGGGCTACGAGCAGTACGTC. Translating gives CASSQQGGSGGYEQYV.

This clonotype was seen repeatedly, ten times or more. The chain carries TRBV20-1 and TRBJ2-1; D not certain. Trimming cost V 1 base and J 7 bases, with 17 bases left between them. The CDR3 has 15 amino acids. Germline V gene lookup returns CDR1 DFQATT and CDR2 SNEGSKA (reference sequence). The CDR3 sequence: CSARAQGRLLNEQFF. The DNA for the CDR3 is TGCAGTGCTAGAGCCCAAGGAAGGCTACTGAATGAGCAGTTCTTC.

Many counts were recorded for this clonotype. The rearrangement links TRBV2 to TRBJ1-2; possibly TRBD1 for D (5 bases). The CDR3 totals 14 residues. CDR1 and CDR2 (germline): SNHLY, FYNNEI. Trimming left V 8 bases short and J 6 bases short, with 19 bases between. The CDR3 loop is CASENGGGVDGYTF. As DNA, the CDR3 is TGTGCCAGCGAAAATGGTGGGGGAGTCGATGGCTACACCTTC.

The V and J genes are TRBV29-1 and TRBJ1-1; D unclear. The germline V gene has CDR1 SQVTM and CDR2 ANQGSEA. The V end was cut by 8 bases, the J end by 4 bases, with 14 bases between. This CDR3 is 12 amino acids long. DNA of the CDR3: TGCAGCTCAAACAGTGGGAGCACTGAAGCTTTCTTT. It specifies CSSNSGSTEAFF.

This clonotype is large. V usage is TRBV20-1 and J usage is TRBJ1-1; TRBD1 is a possible D gene (6 bases). Germline V gene lookup returns CDR1 DFQATT and CDR2 SNEGSKA (reference sequence). Deletions cut 1 base from V and 3 bases from J, with 12 bases between. This CDR3 is 14 amino acids long. The CDR3, as DNA: TGCAGTGCTAGAGCAGGGGATGGGTACACTGAAGCTTTCTTT. This gives the protein CSARAGDGYTEAFF.

Sample share makes this clonotype medium-sized. The rearrangement links TRBV2 to TRBJ1-6, with D maybe TRBD1 (6 bases). Deletions cut 5 bases from V and 14 bases from J, with 19 bases between. CDR1 and CDR2 (germline): SNHLY, FYNNEI. The CDR3 spans 14 residues. Here the CDR3 reads CASSRTAPLGALHF. For the CDR3, the DNA is TGTGCCAGCAGTAGGACAGCCCCCTTGGGGGCCCTCCACTTT.

The sample holds many counts of this clonotype. V gene TRBV18 combines with J gene TRBJ2-7; D is ambiguous. Germline V gene sequence: CDR1 KGHSH, CDR2 LQKENI. This CDR3 is 15 amino acids long. V was cut by 2 bases and J by 7 bases, with 18 bases left in between. CDR3 DNA: TGTGCCAGCTCACCAGGGATAGCCGACCTAGAGGAGCAGTACTTC. Residues: CASSPGIADLEEQYF.

This clonotype was recorded many times. The chain has TRBV7-9 and TRBJ2-2, with a weak D call TRBD2 (6 bases). V was shortened by 11 bases and J by 0 bases, with 10 bases between the two germline ends. CDR1 is SEHNR and CDR2 is FQNEAQ in the germline V gene (reference sequence). This CDR3 contains 13 residues. As DNA, the CDR3 is TGTGCCGGAGGGGACGCGAACACCGGGGAGCTGTTTTTT. Residues: CAGGDANTGELFF.

This clonotype appeared many times. The chain carries TRBV27 and TRBJ2-6, with 10 bases matching TRBD1. The CDR3 has 19 amino acids. V lost 5 bases and J lost 4; bases outside the gene matches: 14. Germline V CDR1 and CDR2: MNHEY, SMNVEV (reference sequence). The chain's CDR3 is CASSHLRDRGLPGANVLTF. DNA for the CDR3: TGTGCCAGCAGTCACCTCCGGGACAGGGGTTTGCCCGGGGCCAACGTCCTGACTTTC. Full variable domain (rest looked up from reference TRBV27 and TRBJ2-6): EAQVTQNPRYLITVTGKKLTVTCSQNMNHEYMSWYRQDPGLGLRQIYYSMNVEVTDKGDVPEGYKVSRKEKRNFPLILESPSPNQTSLYFCASSHLRDRGLPGANVLTFGAGSRLTVL.

This clonotype was found many times. The chain uses TRBV28 and TRBJ1-2; D ambiguous. This CDR3 comprises 14 residues. Germline values: CDR1 MDHEN, CDR2 SYDVKM. Deletions cut 11 bases from V and 2 bases from J, with 18 bases between. As DNA, the CDR3 is TGTGCCGCCAGCGTAGGAGTTACGAACTATGGCTACACCTTC. Amino acids: CAASVGVTNYGYTF.

This clonotype is labeled medium-sized. V gene TRBV5-6 combines with J gene TRBJ2-7; D gene ambiguous. Germline-derived CDR1 and CDR2 are SGHDT and YYEEEE. With 0 bases removed from V and 3 bases from J, the gap between germline ends came to 7 bases. The CDR3 extends over 13 amino acids. In DNA, the CDR3 is TGTGCCAGCAGCTTGGGCTCTAGCTACGAGCAGTACTTC. Its protein is CASSLGSSYEQYF.

By sample fraction, this clonotype is medium-sized. The chain has TRBV27 and TRBJ2-5; D is uncertain. The germline V and J ends were trimmed by 3 bases and 4 bases, with 12 bases remaining between them. The germline V gene has CDR1 MNHEY and CDR2 SMNVEV (reference sequence). This CDR3 region has 14 residues. CDR3 region: CASSFFGFPETQYF. The CDR3, as DNA: TGTGCCAGCAGTTTCTTTGGGTTCCCAGAGACCCAGTACTTC.